This record looks at one TCR beta chain sequence and its context. These data are taken from a study of blood T cell repertoires in COVID-19. Overall study context: Samples came from the United States, Italy and Spain, spanning acute and convalescent COVID-19.

The authors' processing: By means of reference gene primer amplification, nucleated cell counts were estimated. Measured with immunoSEQ multiplex PCR; TCRdb has only the in-frame clones, and not every one. That table furnishes V, J and clone size, whereas the DNA furnished D and trimming. The profile shows a few hundred thousand clones, more than 80% of them singletons. V was trimmed by 4 bases and J by 6 bases, leaving 11 bases between them. There are 13 residues in the CDR3. CDR1 is PRHDT, CDR2 FYEKMQ, per germline (reference sequence). The sample comprised peripheral blood. The sequence came from a man between 18 and 29 years old who had recovered from COVID-19. The genes are TRBV13 and TRBJ2-3; tentatively, D is TRBD2 (5 bases). The DNA of the CDR3 is TGTGCCAGCAGCTCCCGTACGGGGGATACGCAGTATTTT. Amino acid sequence: CASSSRTGDTQYF.